Sequencing of this T cell receptor beta chain was carried out in a study of CD8 T cells in Susac syndrome. Negative isolation was used for CD8+ and CD4+ T cells and FACS enrichment for TEMRA cells. Germline CDR1 reads SGDLS; CDR2 reads YYNGEE. The CDR3 runs to 15 residues. The ends were cut back, 3 bases at V and 0 bases at J, with 12 bases in the middle. After extraction with the RNeasy kit, roughly 0.5 to 1 ug of the RNA was reverse transcribed using random hexamers. TCRdb ran MiXCR on the immunoSEQ multiplex PCR reads and lists one entry per CDR3 protein. This repertoire shows around 200,000 distinct CDR3 sequences, approximately 95% found once; its top ten account for 0.1%.

The chain carries TRBV9 and TRBJ2-5; TRBD1 might be the D (6 bases). What was sequenced was CD4+ T cells from PBMCs. The clonotype originates from a human donor in good health. CDR3 protein: CASSGRGSYQETQYF. CDR3 DNA: TGTGCCAGCAGCGGAAGGGGGAGCTACCAAGAGACCCAGTACTTC.